This T cell receptor beta chain was found in a study of blood T cells in healthy people across ages (dated by TCRdb to about 2015). With respect to the entire study: Template switching captured roughly one uniquely barcoded TCR beta cDNA molecule per two T cells in model experiments. The study measured age-related changes in TCR beta repertoire diversity using deep sequencing normalized with unique cDNA molecular identifiers. Four age groups were formed from the donors: young (average approximately 15 years), middle-aged (approximately 39), aged (around 62) and long-lived (more than 75). To avoid experimental bias, donors of different ages were randomly spread across the sequencing lanes. Using the same blood draw, the study looked at two additional independent replicas of 1 million unique cDNA reads for two donors, one aged 18 to 30 and the other aged 80 or older. Study-level results and caveats: Compared with the aged group, the long-lived group had more naive CD4+ T cells, fewer expanded clones and increased TCR diversity, a pattern suggesting age selection. The percentage of naive T cells measured by flow cytometry correlated strongly with observed TCR beta diversity. Total diversity estimates from one million sequenced T cells were considered lower bounds and underestimates. Conclusive comparison of naive and antigen-experienced compartments was prevented by the profiling of bulk unsorted PBMCs. As age increased, observed TCR beta diversity per million T cells dropped in a roughly linear way, and a significant reduction was already evident by age 40. The CMV infection status of donors was not known, potentially confounding age-related changes in expanded clonotypes.

The library was prepared using 5' RACE. TCRdb lists the instrument as Illumina HiSeq 2500. A second roughly 6 to 12 cycle PCR used a sample-barcoded 5' primer and a J-beta primer mix. A template-switch 5' adaptor carrying 12 random nucleotides introduced a unique molecular identifier onto each TCR beta cDNA molecule. At least 3 million CDR3-containing paired-end reads were obtained from each sample. The Mint cDNA synthesis kit, primed by a TRBC-specific oligonucleotide, was used to synthesize first-strand cDNA from all RNA. Following uracil-DNA glycosylase treatment, a first 18-cycle PCR with universal primers M1SS and BC2_uni_R was performed on all cDNA. The authors' pipeline ran thus. Normalization of each sample was performed by random selection of 1 million high-quality reads, each carrying a distinct molecular identifier. Reads sharing molecular identifiers were discarded rather than binned into consensus sequences. MiTCR, with a Q25 quality threshold and the strictest error-elimination algorithm, was used for CDR3 identification, clonotype clustering and error correction. A nonparametric unseen species model using Euler transformation provided a lower-bound estimate of total TCR beta diversity. TCRdb reran the public reads through fastp at Q25 and MiXCR, keeping productive beta chains. Each entry is one CDR3 protein sequence, shown with its most common DNA and genes. Here the V and J calls rest on TCRdb's processing, not on the authors' analysis. This sample gives roughly 730,000 distinct CDR3 sequences in total; more than 55% of them show up just once. Under 30% of the sample belongs to the ten largest clones.

Donors were approximately 42 systemically healthy Caucasian individuals from Russia aged roughly 6 to 95 years. About 10 milliliters of peripheral blood were drawn from each donor into EDTA-treated Vacutainer tubes. Ficoll-Paque density-gradient centrifugation was used to isolate PBMCs, with at least 6.5 million obtained per sample. Trizol reagent was used to extract total RNA from PBMCs, with at least 5.5 micrograms per sample. For every donor, flow cytometry on a PBMC aliquot measured the percentage of naive CD45RAhigh/CD27high T cells. The CDR3 spans 13 residues, from the cysteine through the phenylalanine. Only the CDR3 DNA is retained, 39 bases long and in frame from the first base. CDR1 is given as LGHNT and CDR2 as FRNRAP, both from the germline V gene. At the junction V is shortened by 3 bases and J by 3 bases, with 7 bases in between. Details on this clonotype: Its antigen is still unknown. Base qualities were left out, and no much larger clone turns up one base away.

The chain is assembled from TRBV12-5 and TRBJ2-3; the D gene cannot be named for sure. This clonotype was sampled from a man in his forties in good health. The sequenced sample consisted of blood. Read as DNA, the sequence is TGTGCTAGTGGTTTCGAAGGGACAGATACGCAGTATTTT. Its protein product is CASGFEGTDTQYF.